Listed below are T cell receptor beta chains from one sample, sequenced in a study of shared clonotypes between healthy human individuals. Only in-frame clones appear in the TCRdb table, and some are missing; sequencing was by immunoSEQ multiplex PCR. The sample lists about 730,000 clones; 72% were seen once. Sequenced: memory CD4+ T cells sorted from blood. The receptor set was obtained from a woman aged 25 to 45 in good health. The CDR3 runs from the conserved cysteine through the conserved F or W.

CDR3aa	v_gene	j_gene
CASSRTGNTEAFF	TRBV6-6	TRBJ1-1
CAISESLDMWETQYF	TRBV10-3	TRBJ2-5
CASRLADSGQYF	TRBV12-2	TRBJ2-3
CASRPTGGGDEQYF	TRBV6-6	TRBJ2-7
CASSLAGGRSYEQYF	TRBV5-4	TRBJ2-7
CASTQTWGKTEAFF	TRBV19	TRBJ1-1
CASSLPRQGFYEQYF	TRBV13	TRBJ2-7
CASSMYRATNEKLFF	TRBV19	TRBJ1-4
CASSPASGSYNEQFF	TRBV5-1	TRBJ2-1
CASSRDPTGTNQPQHF	TRBV4-1	TRBJ1-5
CAGYGDSTDTQYF	TRBV2	TRBJ2-3
CASSRIGLQETQYF	TRBV5-1	TRBJ2-5
CAWSVGSHYEQYF	TRBV30	TRBJ2-7
CASSVDQGTTYENEQFF	TRBV9	TRBJ2-1
CASSEDGAVTYEQYF	TRBV6-1	TRBJ2-7
CASSKKGTVITDTQYF	TRBV5-4	TRBJ2-3
CASTFDIGTGYGYTF	TRBV28	TRBJ1-2
CASSSQGSSGGYTF	TRBV6-4	TRBJ1-2
CASSVATRGNEQFF	TRBV9	TRBJ2-1
CASSLAPSPDTKQYF	TRBV11-3	TRBJ2-7
CASSTRGNNYGYTF	TRBV7-2	TRBJ1-2
CASSLVIQGANYGYTF	TRBV5-5	TRBJ1-2
CASTLTGNEKLFF	TRBV28	TRBJ1-4
CASDRGQSDLGNF	TRBV6-1	TRBJ2-7
CASSYPGQGPYEQYF	TRBV6-5	TRBJ2-7
CASRPQTISEKLFF	TRBV6-6	TRBJ1-4
CASSLETHTDTQYF	TRBV5-1	TRBJ2-3
CARRGGPEAFF	TRBV7-6	TRBJ1-1